The rows below give T cell receptor beta chains drawn from one sample of a study of cytomegalovirus exposure and HLA in healthy donors. Only in-frame clones appear in the TCRdb table, and some are missing; sequencing was by immunoSEQ multiplex PCR. The sample consists of about 200,000 clones, about 81% of them appearing once. The sample comprised PBMCs. The receptors derive from a woman aged 25-40 years in good health and CMV-seronegative. Each CDR3 is given with its conserved first and last residue. Each record gives: D gene, clone size, J gene, V gene, CDR3 protein, CDR3 DNA. A D gene is named only where the DNA matches it firmly. Only part of the rows carry a size: once, few, many, or a class if the clone is expanded.

D: TRBD2; size: once; J: TRBJ2-1; V: TRBV5-1; CDR3: CASSLALAGGYNEQFF; DNA: TGCGCCAGCAGCTTAGCTCTAGCGGGAGGGTACAATGAGCAGTTCTTC
D: .; size: .; J: TRBJ2-2; V: TRBV6-5; CDR3: CASQFRPGELFF; DNA: TGTGCCAGCCAATTCAGGCCCGGGGAGCTGTTTTTT
D: .; size: .; J: TRBJ1-2; V: TRBV5-6; CDR3: CASSLEGLQGRWGYTF; DNA: TGTGCCAGCAGCTTGGAGGGATTACAGGGCCGATGGGGCTACACCTTC
D: .; size: .; J: TRBJ1-1; V: TRBV11-2; CDR3: CASSLLRNTEAFF; DNA: TGTGCCAGCAGCTTACTAAGGAACACTGAAGCTTTCTTT
D: .; size: .; J: TRBJ2-1; V: TRBV6-1; CDR3: CASTWAGRNEQFF; DNA: TGTGCCAGCACCTGGGCGGGGCGCAATGAGCAGTTCTTC
D: .; size: .; J: TRBJ2-5; V: TRBV6-1; CDR3: CASSEGRYQETQYF; DNA: TGTGCCAGCAGTGAGGGGAGGTACCAAGAGACCCAGTACTTC
D: TRBD1; size: .; J: TRBJ2-4; V: TRBV6-1; CDR3: CASSEPGQAKNIQYF; DNA: TGTGCCAGCAGTGAACCGGGACAGGCGAAAAACATTCAGTACTTC
D: TRBD1; size: once; J: TRBJ2-1; V: TRBV6-1; CDR3: CASRDRGLDNEQFF; DNA: TGTGCCAGCCGGGACAGGGGGCTCGACAATGAGCAGTTCTTC
D: .; size: .; J: TRBJ2-5; V: TRBV6-5; CDR3: CASSYGGGGRTQYF; DNA: TGTGCCAGCAGTTACGGCGGAGGAGGGCGGACCCAGTACTTC
D: TRBD1; size: .; J: TRBJ1-4; V: TRBV15; CDR3: CATSRPGTDVYEKLFF; DNA: TGTGCCACCAGCAGGCCCGGGACAGACGTTTATGAAAAACTGTTTTTT
D: TRBD1; size: .; J: TRBJ1-5; V: TRBV19; CDR3: CASSVDRGRGESSNQPQHF; DNA: TGTGCCAGTAGTGTCGACAGGGGGCGTGGGGAATCTAGCAATCAGCCCCAGCATTTT